This T cell receptor (beta chain) comes out of a study of blood T cell repertoires in COVID-19. Study-wide background: Some COVID-19 samples were acute and others convalescent; all came from the United States, Italy and Spain. In each case, the material was cDNA or gDNA derived from T cells, B-cell-depleted T cells, or PBMCs.

As handled by the study authors: Amplification of reference gene primers was used by the study to estimate nucleated cell counts. Only in-frame clones appear in the TCRdb table, and some are missing; sequencing was by immunoSEQ multiplex PCR. The D gene and trimming were derived from the DNA, and the V and J assignments and clone size from that table. Among 90,000 or so clones listed, 88% were seen once. V was pared by 6 bases and J by 6 bases, with 17 bases between. Germline V lookup: CDR1 KGHSH, CDR2 LQKENI. CDR3 size: 14 residues. The sequenced sample consisted of peripheral blood. This receptor was obtained from an elderly man with acute or convalescent COVID-19. The chain carries TRBV18 and TRBJ1-1; D is undetermined. The CDR3 nucleotides are TGTGCCAGCTCCCCCCGGGAGAGAACCGCTGAAGCTTTCTTT. It yields the protein CASSPRERTAEAFF. Based on the CDR3 plus reference TRBV18 and TRBJ1-1, the full variable domain is NAGVMQNPRHLVRRRGQEARLRCSPMKGHSHVYWYRQLPEEGLKFMVYLQKENIIDESGMPKERFSAEFPKEGPSILRIQQVVRGDSAAYFCASSPRERTAEAFFGQGTRLTVV.